The T cell receptor beta chain described here comes from a study of T cells expressing NK-cell markers (dated by TCRdb to the early 2020s). With regard to the full study: Three sorted T-cell subsets (CD3+CD56+NKG2C+, CD3+CD56+NKG2C- and CD3+CD56-NKG2C+) from roughly 8 donors had their TCR beta-chain repertoires profiled. Of the eight sequenced donors, seven were found to be HCMV-seropositive and one was found to be HCMV-seronegative. The study sequenced eight donors, all healthy volunteers chosen at random: three men and five women. Illumina HiSeq 2000/2500, MiSeq or NextSeq was used to sequence libraries as 2 x 150 bp reads.

Reads for this sample came from an Illumina HiSeq 2000. 5'RACE template switching, by which a universal primer site and unique molecular identifiers were added, was used to make TCR beta cDNA libraries. cDNA synthesis was primed from the TCR beta constant segment, followed by two successive PCR amplification steps. Turning to the authors' computational methods: Reads were demultiplexed and grouped by UMI with MIGEC, and clonotypes were assembled and quantified with MiTCR. To exclude erroneous sequences, only TCR cDNA sequences supported by at least two reads were retained. The tcR package was used for downstream repertoire analysis, and clonotypes were matched between fractions using CDR3 nucleotide sequence together with V segment. VDJmatch was used to annotate antigen specificity against VDJdb, with one amino acid substitution in CDR3 permitted. After reprocessing by TCRdb, each CDR3 protein sequence is one entry, and no DNA is given. The V and J calls were determined by TCRdb, not by the authors. The table kept for this sample lists some 600,000 distinct CDR3 sequences. The ten largest clonotypes hold 3% to 4.5% of the sample.

HCMV-specific IgG was detected in serum with a commercial ELISA kit to determine HCMV serostatus. Peripheral blood mononuclear cells were isolated from blood by Ficoll density gradient centrifugation. As to this clonotype: It lacks a known antigen.

On the study overall, not on this receptor specifically: Whether the expanded NKG2C-expressing T cell clones were specific for HCMV antigens remained unclear. Those dominant clonotypes were again the most abundant among CD3+CD56-NKG2C+ cells in a handful of donors, at about 28.3-60.1%. For several donors, the dominant CD3+CD56+NKG2C+ clonotypes were among the top 10 CD8+ clonotypes and accounted for about 1.0-7.5% of CD8+ T cells.

The germline V gene yields SGHAT for CDR1 and FQNNGV for CDR2. From its cysteine to its phenylalanine, the CDR3 spans 18 amino acids. No DNA is listed. The TCR originated in a man between 18 and 29 years old in good health. Donor details come from another sample of the same person, matched by shared clones. The sequenced sample consisted of blood T cells: a sorted CD56 or NKG2C T cell subset, CD4+ or CD8+ T cells, or bulk PBMC T cells (not recorded which). The chain was built from TRBV11-2 and TRBJ2-5; no DNA is available, so the TRBD2 call from TCRdb remains unchecked. The encoded CDR3 is CASSLVVAGGPIQETQYF.